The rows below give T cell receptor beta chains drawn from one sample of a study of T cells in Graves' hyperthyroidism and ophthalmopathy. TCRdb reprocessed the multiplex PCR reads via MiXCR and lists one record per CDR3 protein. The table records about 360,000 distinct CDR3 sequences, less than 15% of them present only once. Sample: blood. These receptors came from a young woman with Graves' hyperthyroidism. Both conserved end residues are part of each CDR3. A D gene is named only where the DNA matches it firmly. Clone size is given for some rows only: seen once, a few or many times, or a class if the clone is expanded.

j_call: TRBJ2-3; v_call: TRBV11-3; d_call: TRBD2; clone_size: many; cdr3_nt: TGTGCCAGCAGCCAAGGAAGACAGCGGGAGGTGGACACAGATACGCAGTATTTT; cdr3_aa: CASSQGRQREVDTDTQYF
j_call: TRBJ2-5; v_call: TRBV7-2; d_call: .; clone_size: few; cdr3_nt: TGTGCCAGCAGCTTAGTCCGGGGCATACAAGAGACCCAGTACTTC; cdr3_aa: CASSLVRGIQETQYF
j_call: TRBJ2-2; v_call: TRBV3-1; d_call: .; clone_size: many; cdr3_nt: TGTGCCAGCAGCTACCAGGGTGGGACAAACACCGGGGAGCTGTTTTTT; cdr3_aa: CASSYQGGTNTGELFF
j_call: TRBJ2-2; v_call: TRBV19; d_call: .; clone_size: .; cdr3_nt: TGTGCCAGTAGTATCAGTTCGGAGAACACCGGGGAGCTGTTTTTT; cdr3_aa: CASSISSENTGELFF
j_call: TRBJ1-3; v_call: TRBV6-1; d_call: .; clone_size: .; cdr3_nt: TGTGCCACTCCGACGGACTCTGGAAACACCATATATTTT; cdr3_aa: CATPTDSGNTIYF
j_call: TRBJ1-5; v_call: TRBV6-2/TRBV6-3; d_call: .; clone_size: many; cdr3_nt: TGTGCCAGCAGCTGGGACCTTAGCAATCAGCCCCAGCATTTT; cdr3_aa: CASSWDLSNQPQHF
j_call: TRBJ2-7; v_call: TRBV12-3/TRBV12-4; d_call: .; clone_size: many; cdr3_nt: TGTGCCAGCAGTTTAGACGGACACTACGAGCAGTACTTC; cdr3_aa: CASSLDGHYEQYF
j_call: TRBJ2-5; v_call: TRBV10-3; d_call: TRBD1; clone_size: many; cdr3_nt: TGTGCCACCTCGACAGGGGCCGTACCCCAAGAGACCCAGTACTTC; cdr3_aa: CATSTGAVPQETQYF
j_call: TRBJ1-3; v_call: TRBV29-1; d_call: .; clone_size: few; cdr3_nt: TGCAGCGTTGAAGCCCAGGCCTCTGGAAACACCATATATTTT; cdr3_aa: CSVEAQASGNTIYF
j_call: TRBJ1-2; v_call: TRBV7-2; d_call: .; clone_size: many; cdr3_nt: TGTGCCAGCAGCTCTGGGGCAGGGTATGGCTACACCTTC; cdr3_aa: CASSSGAGYGYTF
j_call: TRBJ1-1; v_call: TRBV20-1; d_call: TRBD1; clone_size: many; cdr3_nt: TGCAGTGCTGCGGGACAGAGTGGGAACACTGAAGCTTTCTTT; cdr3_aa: CSAAGQSGNTEAFF
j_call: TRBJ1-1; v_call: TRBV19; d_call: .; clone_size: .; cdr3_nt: TGTGCCAGTACCCCCTTTAGACGTATGAACACTGAAGCTTTCTTT; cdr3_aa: CASTPFRRMNTEAFF
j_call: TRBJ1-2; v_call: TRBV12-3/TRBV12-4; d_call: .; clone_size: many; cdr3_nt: TGTGCCAGCAGTTCGGGAGTTGCGAGCTATGGCTACACCTTC; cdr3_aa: CASSSGVASYGYTF
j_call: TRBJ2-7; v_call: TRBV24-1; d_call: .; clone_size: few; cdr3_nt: TGTGCCACCAGTGAAACCGGAAGCTCCTACGAGCAGTACTTC; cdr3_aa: CATSETGSSYEQYF
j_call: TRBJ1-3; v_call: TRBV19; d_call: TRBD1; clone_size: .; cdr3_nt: TGTGCCAGTACCTCCAGGACAGGGGCCAGGTGGAACACCATATATTTT; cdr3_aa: CASTSRTGARWNTIYF
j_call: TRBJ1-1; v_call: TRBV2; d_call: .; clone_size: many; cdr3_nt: TGTGCCAGCACTAGGCAGGGCGGAATGAACACTGAAGCTTTCTTT; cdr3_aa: CASTRQGGMNTEAFF
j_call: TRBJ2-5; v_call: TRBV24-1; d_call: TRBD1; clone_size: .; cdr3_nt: TGTGCCACCAGGGACAGGGGACAAGAGACCCAGTACTTC; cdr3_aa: CATRDRGQETQYF
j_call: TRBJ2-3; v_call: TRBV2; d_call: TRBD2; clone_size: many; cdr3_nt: TGTGCCAGCAGCAGACTAGCGGGCGGCACAGATACGCAGTATTTT; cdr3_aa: CASSRLAGGTDTQYF
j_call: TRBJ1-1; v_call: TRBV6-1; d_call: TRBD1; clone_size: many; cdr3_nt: TGTGCCAGCAGTTTACAGGGGCCGGAGGTTGAAGCTTTCTTT; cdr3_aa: CASSLQGPEVEAFF
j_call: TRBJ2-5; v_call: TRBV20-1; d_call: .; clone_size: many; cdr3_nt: TGCAGTGCTGGGATAGCGGATGAGACCCAGTACTTC; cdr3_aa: CSAGIADETQYF
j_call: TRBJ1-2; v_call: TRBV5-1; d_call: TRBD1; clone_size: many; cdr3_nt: TGCGCCAGCAGCTATTACGGACAGGGGAACATCGGGGGCTACACCTTC; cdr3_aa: CASSYYGQGNIGGYTF
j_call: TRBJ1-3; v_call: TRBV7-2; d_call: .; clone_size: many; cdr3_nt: TGTGCCACTATGACACACTCTCTTAGCTCTGGAAACACCATATATTTT; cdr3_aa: CATMTHSLSSGNTIYF
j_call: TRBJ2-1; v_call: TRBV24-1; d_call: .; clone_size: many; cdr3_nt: TGTGCCGCCCTTATTCACTTACAGGGAATCCACAATGAGCAGTTCTTC; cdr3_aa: CAALIHLQGIHNEQFF
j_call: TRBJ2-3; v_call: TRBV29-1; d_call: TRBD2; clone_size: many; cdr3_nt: TGCAGCGTTGGAGGACTAGCGGCAACAGATACGCAGTATTTT; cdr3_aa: CSVGGLAATDTQYF
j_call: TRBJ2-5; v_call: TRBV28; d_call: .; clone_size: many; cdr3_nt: TGTGCCAGTTCCCATAGGGTCCAGGGTGAGACCCAGTACTTC; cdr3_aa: CASSHRVQGETQYF
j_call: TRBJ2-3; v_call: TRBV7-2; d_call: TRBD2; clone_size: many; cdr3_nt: TGTGCCAGCAGCTTAGCTAGCGGGGGGCCCCAGGATACGCAGTATTTT; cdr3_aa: CASSLASGGPQDTQYF
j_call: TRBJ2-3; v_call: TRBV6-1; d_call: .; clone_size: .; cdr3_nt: TGTGCCACCCGGGGTGAGGGCACAGATACGCAGTATTTT; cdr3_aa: CATRGEGTDTQYF
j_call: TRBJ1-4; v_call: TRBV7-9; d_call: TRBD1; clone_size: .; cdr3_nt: TGTGCCAGCAGCTTAGCGACAGGGAAAGGAGAAAAACTGTTTTTT; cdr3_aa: CASSLATGKGEKLFF